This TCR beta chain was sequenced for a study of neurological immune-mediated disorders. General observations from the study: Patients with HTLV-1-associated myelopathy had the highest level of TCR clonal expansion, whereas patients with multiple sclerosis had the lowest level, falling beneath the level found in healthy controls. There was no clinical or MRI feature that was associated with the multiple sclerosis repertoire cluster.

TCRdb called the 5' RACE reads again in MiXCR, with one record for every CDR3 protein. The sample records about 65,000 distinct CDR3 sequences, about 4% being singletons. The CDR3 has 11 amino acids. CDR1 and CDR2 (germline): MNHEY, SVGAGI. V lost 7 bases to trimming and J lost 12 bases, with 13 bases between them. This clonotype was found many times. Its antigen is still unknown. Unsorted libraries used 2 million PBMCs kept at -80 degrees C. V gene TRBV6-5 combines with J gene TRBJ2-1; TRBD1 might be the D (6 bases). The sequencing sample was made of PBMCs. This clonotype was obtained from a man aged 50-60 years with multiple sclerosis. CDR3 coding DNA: TGTGCCAGCACCTCCCAAGGGGGGCAGTTCTTC. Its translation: CASTSQGGQFF.